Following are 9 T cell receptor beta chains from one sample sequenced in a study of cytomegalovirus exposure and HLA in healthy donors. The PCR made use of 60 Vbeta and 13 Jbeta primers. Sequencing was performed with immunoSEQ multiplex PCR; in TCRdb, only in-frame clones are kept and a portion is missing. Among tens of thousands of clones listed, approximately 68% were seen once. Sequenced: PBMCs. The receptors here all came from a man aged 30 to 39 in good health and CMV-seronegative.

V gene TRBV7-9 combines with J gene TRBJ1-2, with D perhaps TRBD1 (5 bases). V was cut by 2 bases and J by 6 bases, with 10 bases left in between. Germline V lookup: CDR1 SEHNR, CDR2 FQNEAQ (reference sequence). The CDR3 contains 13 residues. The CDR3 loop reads CASSLPPGHGYTF. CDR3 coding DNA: TGTGCCAGCAGCTTACCCCCAGGGCATGGCTACACCTTC. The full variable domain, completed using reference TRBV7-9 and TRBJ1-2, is DTGVSQNPRHKITKRGQNVTFRCDPISEHNRLYWYRQTLGQGPEFLTYFQNEAQLEKSRLLSDRFSAERPKGSFSTLEIQRTEQGDSAMYLCASSLPPGHGYTFGSGTRLTVV.

The CDR3 DNA is TGTGCCAGCAGTGCAAGACTAGCTGGTTGGAATGAGCAGTTCTTC. As protein: CASSARLAGWNEQFF. The V call is TRBV6-5, the J call TRBJ2-1, with 7 bases identical to TRBD2. The CDR3 consists of 15 residues. From germline, CDR1 is MNHEY and CDR2 SVGAGI. The J segment lost 7 bases and the V segment lost 5 bases, leaving 11 bases of the junction unmatched.

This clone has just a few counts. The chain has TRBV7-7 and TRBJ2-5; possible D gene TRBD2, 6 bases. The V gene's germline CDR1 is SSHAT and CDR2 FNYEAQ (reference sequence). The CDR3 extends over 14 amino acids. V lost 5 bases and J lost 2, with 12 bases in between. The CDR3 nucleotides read TGTGCCAGCAGCCCCTCAGGGACTCAAGAGACCCAGTACTTC. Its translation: CASSPSGTQETQYF.

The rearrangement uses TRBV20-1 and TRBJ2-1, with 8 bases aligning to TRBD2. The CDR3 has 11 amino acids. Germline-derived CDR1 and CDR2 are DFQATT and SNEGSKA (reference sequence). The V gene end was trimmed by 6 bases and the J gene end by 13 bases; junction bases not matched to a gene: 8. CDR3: CSAGHSGTQFF. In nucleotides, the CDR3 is TGCAGTGCGGGCCATAGCGGGACTCAGTTCTTC.

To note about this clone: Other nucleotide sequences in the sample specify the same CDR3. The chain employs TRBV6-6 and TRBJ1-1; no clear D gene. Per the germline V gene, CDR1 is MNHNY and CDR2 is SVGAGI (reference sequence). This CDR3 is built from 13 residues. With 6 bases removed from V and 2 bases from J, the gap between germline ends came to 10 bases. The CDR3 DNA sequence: TGTGCCAGCAGAGACCGACTTAACACTGAAGCTTTCTTT. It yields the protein CASRDRLNTEAFF.

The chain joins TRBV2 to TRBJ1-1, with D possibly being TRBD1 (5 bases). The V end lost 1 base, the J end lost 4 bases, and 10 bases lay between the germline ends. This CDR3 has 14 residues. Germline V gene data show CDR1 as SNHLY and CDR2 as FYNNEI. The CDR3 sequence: CASSEGGGTTEAFF. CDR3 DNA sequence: TGTGCCAGCAGTGAAGGGGGAGGGACCACTGAAGCTTTCTTT.

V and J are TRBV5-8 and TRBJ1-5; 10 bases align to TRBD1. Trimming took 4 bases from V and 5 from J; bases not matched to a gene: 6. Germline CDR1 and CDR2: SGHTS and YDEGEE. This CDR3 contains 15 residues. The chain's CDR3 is CASSRGDRGDQPQHF. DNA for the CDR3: TGTGCCAGCAGCCGTGGGGACAGGGGAGATCAGCCCCAGCATTTT.

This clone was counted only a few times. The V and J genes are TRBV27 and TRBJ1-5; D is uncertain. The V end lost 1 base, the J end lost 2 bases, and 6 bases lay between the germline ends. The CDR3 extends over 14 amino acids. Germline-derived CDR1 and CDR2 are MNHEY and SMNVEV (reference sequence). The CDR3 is CASSLWSGNQPQHF. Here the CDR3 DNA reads TGTGCCAGCAGTTTATGGTCGGGCAATCAGCCCCAGCATTTT.

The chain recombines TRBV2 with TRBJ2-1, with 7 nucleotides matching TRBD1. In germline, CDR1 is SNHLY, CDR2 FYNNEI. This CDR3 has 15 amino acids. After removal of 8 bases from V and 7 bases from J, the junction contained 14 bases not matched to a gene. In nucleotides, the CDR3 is TGTGCCAGCGGCGGCAGGGGGTTCGGTTCGAATGAGCAGTTCTTC. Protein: CASGGRGFGSNEQFF.